One and the same sample provided the 5 T cell receptor beta chains below, sequenced in a study of T cells after yellow fever vaccination. TCRdb called the 5' RACE reads again in MiXCR, with one record for every CDR3 protein. The profile shows hundreds of thousands of distinct CDR3 sequences, about 19% of them singletons. Sequences were derived from PBMCs, sampled 15 days after the yellow fever booster vaccination. These receptors were taken from a young man who received the YFV17D yellow fever vaccine.

There are a few counts of this clonotype. The chain carries TRBV7-6 and TRBJ1-6, with D possibly matching TRBD1 (5 bases). With 5 bases removed from V and 7 bases from J, the gap between germline ends came to 15 bases. The CDR3 spans 15 residues. Germline assignment: CDR1 SGHVS and CDR2 FNYEAQ. In DNA form, the CDR3 reads TGTGCCAGCAGCCAGCGCGGGGGTGGGAATTCACCCCTCCACTTT. This gives the protein CASSQRGGGNSPLHF. Full variable domain (outside the CDR3, taken from reference TRBV7-6 and TRBJ1-6): GAGVSQSPRYKVTKRGQDVALRCDPISGHVSLYWYRQALGQGPEFLTYFNYEAQQDKSGLPNDRFSAERPEGSISTLTIQRTEQRDSAMYRCASSQRGGGNSPLHFGNGTRLTVT.

This clonotype appeared a few times. The chain uses TRBV20-1 and TRBJ2-3, with 10 nucleotides matching TRBD2. Germline CDR1 and CDR2: DFQATT and SNEGSKA (reference sequence). V lost 3 bases, J lost 7 bases, and 10 bases stayed unmatched. CDR3 length: 15 residues. DNA of the CDR3: TGCAGTGCTAGCTCCTTCCTAGCGGGAGATTATACGCAGTATTTT. Translation gives CSASSFLAGDYTQYF.

The chain combines TRBV28 with TRBJ2-1, with a weak D call TRBD2 (7 bases). The V and J ends lost 6 bases and 1 base respectively, with 13 bases between them. The CDR3 loop spans 15 amino acids. CDR1 is MDHEN and CDR2 is SYDVKM in the germline V gene. CDR3 sequence (DNA): TGTGCCAGCAGGGGAGGGGGGAGTTCCTACAATGAGCAGTTCTTC. It is translated as CASRGGGSSYNEQFF.

For the CDR3, the DNA is TGCAGCGTGAGGGTAGGGGGAAGCAATCAGCCCCAGCATTTT. As protein: CSVRVGGSNQPQHF. The chain is built from TRBV29-1 and TRBJ1-5; D may be TRBD1 (6 bases). The germline CDR1 and CDR2 sequences are SQVTM and ANQGSEA. The CDR3 runs to 14 residues. Trimming pared 6 bases from V and 1 base from J, leaving 13 bases between.

In this sample, this clonotype turned up once. The genes are TRBV18 and TRBJ2-3; perhaps TRBD2 as D (6 bases). V dropped 1 base and J dropped 4 bases, with 15 bases sitting between them. Germline assignment: CDR1 KGHSH and CDR2 LQKENI. The CDR3 sequence is 16 residues long. The CDR3 DNA sequence: TGTGCCAGCTCACCACGGGAGGCCCCTGGCCCAGATACGCAGTATTTT. Residues: CASSPREAPGPDTQYF.